The source of this T cell receptor (beta chain) is a study of cytomegalovirus exposure and HLA in healthy donors. Study summary: Early released data comprised around 85 million unique TCRs from HLA-typed donors. Out of about 410 genotyped donors, 81% belonged to the Caucasian-associated ancestry cluster. Findings and limits, study-wide: A further, later analysis showed that HLA-associated TCR beta chains (compared with equally common others) were more clonally expanded.

On this clone: Its antigen remains unidentified.

Primers: 60 Vbeta forward and 13 Jbeta reverse. In the authors' workflow: The count from a later analysis was some 80 million unique TCR beta chains, about 9.9 million of them shared. The protocol was immunoSEQ multiplex PCR, while the TCRdb copy is restricted to in-frame clones and leaves out a portion. The DNA gave D and trimming, while V, J and clone size come from that table. This table has 65,000 to 85,000 clones, nearly 80% appearing once. Germline loops: CDR1 MNHEY, CDR2 SVGAGI. V shed 5 bases and J shed 3 bases, with 11 bases lying between them. The CDR3 is 13 amino acids. Sample: PBMCs. The origin of this receptor is a woman aged 40 to 55 in good health and CMV-seropositive. The chain has TRBV6-5 and TRBJ2-7, with TRBD1 as a possible D gene (5 bases). This CDR3 reads CASSNRQFYEQYF. DNA of the CDR3: TGTGCCAGCAGTAACCGACAGTTCTACGAGCAGTACTTC.